This entry describes one T cell receptor beta chain. J was trimmed by 0 bases and V by 3 bases; bases with no gene match: 6. The CDR3 consists of 17 residues. Germline loops: CDR1 SGHRS, CDR2 YFSETQ. The sample belongs to a study of blood T cell repertoires in COVID-19. Study information: COVID-19 samples collected from the United States, Italy and Spain covered acute and convalescent phases. The cDNA or gDNA used as material had been derived from T cells, B-cell-depleted T cells, or PBMCs.

Authors' data handling: Counts of nucleated cells, estimated from reference gene primer amplification, were obtained. Repertoires were generated with immunoSEQ multiplex PCR, while TCRdb's copy carries only in-frame clones and drops some. V, J and clone size were drawn from that table, and D and trimming were deduced from the DNA. The data contain under 300,000 clones, around 86% of them singletons. Those enrolled, adults aged about 18 to 89 years, came from under 25 US areas. The source of this sequence is a woman between 40 and 55 years old with acute COVID-19. The gene calls are TRBV5-1 and TRBJ2-2; 9 bases align to TRBD2. The sequencing sample was made of PBMCs or T cells enriched from blood (not recorded which). The DNA of the CDR3 is TGCGCCAGCAGCTATACCTTAGCGGGAGCGAACACCGGGGAGCTGTTTTTT. It encodes CASSYTLAGANTGELFF.